This T cell receptor (beta chain) was observed in a study of beta chain features in type 1 diabetes. Trimming took 3 bases from V and 3 from J; bases not matched to a gene: 5. Germline CDR1 is SGHTA and CDR2 is FQGTGA. The CDR3 length is 15 residues. This clone was detected only a few times. Its matching antigen is unknown. Of the isolated RNA, all was reverse transcribed, and so the sequenced material was expressed TCRB transcripts. Clones were sequenced by immunoSEQ multiplex PCR, and TCRdb holds only the in-frame ones, with some missing. The sample lists around 430,000 clones, 30% occurring once. CD4+ cells of the naive, central memory, regulatory and stem cell-like memory types were sorted via CD45RO/CCR7/CD25/CD127/CD95/CD27. Study findings and constraints: Since sequencing was performed on cDNA, cells with high TCR expression could be over-represented. For TCRB rearrangement, an influence of HLA type remained unresolved here.

Specimen: naive CD4+ T cells from blood. The receptor was isolated from a young man in good health. The chain combines TRBV7-3 with TRBJ2-1, with TRBD1 matching 7 bases. The CDR3 coding sequence is TGTGCCAGCAGCTTCGGGACAGCCAACTACAATGAGCAGTTCTTC. Translated, it gives CASSFGTANYNEQFF.